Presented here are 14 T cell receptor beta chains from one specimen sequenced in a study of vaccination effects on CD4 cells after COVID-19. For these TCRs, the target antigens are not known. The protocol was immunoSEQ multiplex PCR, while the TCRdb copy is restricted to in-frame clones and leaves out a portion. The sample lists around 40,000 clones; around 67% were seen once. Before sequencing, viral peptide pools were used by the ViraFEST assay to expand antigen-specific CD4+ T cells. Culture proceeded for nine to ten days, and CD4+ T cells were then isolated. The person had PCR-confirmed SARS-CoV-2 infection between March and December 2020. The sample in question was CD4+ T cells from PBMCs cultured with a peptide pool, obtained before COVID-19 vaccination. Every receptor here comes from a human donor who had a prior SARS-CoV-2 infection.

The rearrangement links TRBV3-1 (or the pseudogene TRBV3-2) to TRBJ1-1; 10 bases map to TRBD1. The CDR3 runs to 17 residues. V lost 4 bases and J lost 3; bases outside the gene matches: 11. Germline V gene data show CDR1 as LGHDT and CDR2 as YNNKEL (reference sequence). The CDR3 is CASSRIRDRGGDTEAFF. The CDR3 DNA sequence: TGTGCCAGCAGCCGAATCCGGGACAGGGGAGGGGACACTGAAGCTTTCTTT.

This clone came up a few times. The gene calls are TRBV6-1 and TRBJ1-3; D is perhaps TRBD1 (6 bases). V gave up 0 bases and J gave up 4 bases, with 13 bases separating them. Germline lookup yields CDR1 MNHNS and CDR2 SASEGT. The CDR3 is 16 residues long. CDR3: CASSEAVRGWGNTIYF. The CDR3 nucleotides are TGTGCCAGCAGTGAAGCAGTCAGGGGTTGGGGAAACACCATATATTTT.

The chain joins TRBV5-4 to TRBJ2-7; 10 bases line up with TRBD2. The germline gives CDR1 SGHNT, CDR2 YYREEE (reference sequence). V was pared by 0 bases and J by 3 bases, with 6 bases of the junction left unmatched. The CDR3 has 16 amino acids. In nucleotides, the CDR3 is TGTGCCAGCAGCTTGGAGATAGCGGGGGGCAACTACGAGCAGTACTTC. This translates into CASSLEIAGGNYEQYF.

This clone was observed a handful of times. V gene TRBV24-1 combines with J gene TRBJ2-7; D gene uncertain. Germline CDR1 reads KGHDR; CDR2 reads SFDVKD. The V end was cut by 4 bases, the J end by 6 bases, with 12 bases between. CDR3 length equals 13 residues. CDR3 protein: CATSDPQTSEQYF. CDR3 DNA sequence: TGTGCCACCAGTGACCCCCAGACGAGCGAGCAGTACTTC.

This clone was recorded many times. CDR3 DNA: TGTGCCAGCAGCTTCAGAGGAGAGACCCAGTACTTC. This sequence encodes CASSFRGETQYF. The rearrangement links TRBV7-3 to TRBJ2-5; the D is unclear. Trimming removed 3 bases from V and 4 bases from J, with 6 bases in between. This CDR3 comprises 12 residues. Germline V gives CDR1 SGHTA, CDR2 FQGTGA.

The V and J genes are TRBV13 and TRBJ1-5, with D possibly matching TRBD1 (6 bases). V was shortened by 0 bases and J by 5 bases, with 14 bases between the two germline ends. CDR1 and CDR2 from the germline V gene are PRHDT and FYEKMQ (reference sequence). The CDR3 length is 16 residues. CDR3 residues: CASSLGGGRSYQPQHF. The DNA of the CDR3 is TGTGCCAGCAGCTTAGGTGGGGGCCGTTCCTATCAGCCCCAGCATTTT.

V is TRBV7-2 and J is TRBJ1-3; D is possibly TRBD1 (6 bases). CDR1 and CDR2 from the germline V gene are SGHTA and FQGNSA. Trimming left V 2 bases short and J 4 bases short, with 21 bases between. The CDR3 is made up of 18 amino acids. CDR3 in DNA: TGTGCCAGCAGCTTAATTACGGACAGTTGGTCCTGGGGAAACACCATATATTTT. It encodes CASSLITDSWSWGNTIYF.

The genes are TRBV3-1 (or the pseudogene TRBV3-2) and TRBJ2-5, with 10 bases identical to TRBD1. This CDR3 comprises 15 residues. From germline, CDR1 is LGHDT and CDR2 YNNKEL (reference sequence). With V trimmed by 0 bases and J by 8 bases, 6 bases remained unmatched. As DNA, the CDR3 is TGTGCCAGCAGCCAAGAGAGGACAGGGGGGGGTACCCAGTACTTC. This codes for CASSQERTGGGTQYF.

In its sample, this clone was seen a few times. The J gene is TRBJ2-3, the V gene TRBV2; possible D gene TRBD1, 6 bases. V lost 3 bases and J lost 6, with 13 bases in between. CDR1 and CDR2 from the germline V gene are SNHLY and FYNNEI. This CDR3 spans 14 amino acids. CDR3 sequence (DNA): TGTGCCAGCAGTGATGAACAGGGCGGTGATACGCAGTATTTT. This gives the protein CASSDEQGGDTQYF.

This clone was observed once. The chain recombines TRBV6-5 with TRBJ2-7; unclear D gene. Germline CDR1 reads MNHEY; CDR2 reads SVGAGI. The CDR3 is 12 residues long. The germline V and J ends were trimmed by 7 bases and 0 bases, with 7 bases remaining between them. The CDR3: CASKFDSYEQYF. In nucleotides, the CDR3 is TGTGCCAGCAAATTCGACTCCTACGAGCAGTACTTC.

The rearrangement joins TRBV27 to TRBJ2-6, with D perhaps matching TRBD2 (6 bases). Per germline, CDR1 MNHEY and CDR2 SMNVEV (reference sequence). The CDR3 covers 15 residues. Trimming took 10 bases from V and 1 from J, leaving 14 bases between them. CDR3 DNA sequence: TGTGCCACCCGGGAGCAACGGTCTGGGGCCAACGTCCTGACTTTC. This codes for CATREQRSGANVLTF.

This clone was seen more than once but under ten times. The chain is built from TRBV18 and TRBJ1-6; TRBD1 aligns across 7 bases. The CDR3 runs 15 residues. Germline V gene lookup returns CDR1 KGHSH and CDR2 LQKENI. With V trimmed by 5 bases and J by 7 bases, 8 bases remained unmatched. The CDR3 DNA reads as TGTGCCAGCTCAACAGGACAGGCCGGGAATTCACCCCTCCACTTT. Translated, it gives CASSTGQAGNSPLHF.

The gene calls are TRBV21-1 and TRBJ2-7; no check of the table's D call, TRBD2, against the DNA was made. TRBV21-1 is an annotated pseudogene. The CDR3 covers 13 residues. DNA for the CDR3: TGTGCCAGCAGGCAAGACTACAGCTACGAGCAGTACTTC. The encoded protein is CASRQDYSYEQYF.

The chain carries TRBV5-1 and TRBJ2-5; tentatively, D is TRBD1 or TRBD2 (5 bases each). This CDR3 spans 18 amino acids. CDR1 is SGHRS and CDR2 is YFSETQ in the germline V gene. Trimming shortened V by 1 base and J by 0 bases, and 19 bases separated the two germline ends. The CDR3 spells CASSLNAESGPYQETQYF. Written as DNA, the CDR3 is TGCGCCAGCAGCTTGAATGCGGAGTCGGGGCCGTACCAAGAGACCCAGTACTTC.